The text below deals with one T cell receptor (beta chain). The sequenced fragment ends 3 residues before the CDR3 boundary, so the rest is inferred from the germline J gene. The table came from immunoSEQ multiplex PCR; TCRdb's copy has only in-frame clones and leaves some out. The sample includes some 46,000 clones. The sample comes from a study of T cells in women clearing cervical HPV infection. The length of the CDR3 is 13 residues. Trimming cost V 0 bases and J 7 bases, with 9 bases left between them. From germline, CDR1 is SQVTM and CDR2 ANQGSEA. The rearrangement uses TRBV29-1 and TRBJ2-2, with a possible D match to TRBD2 (5 bases). The sample taken for sequencing was blood buffy coat. This receptor was obtained from a woman aged 18 to 69 with a cervical HPV16 infection that either progressed to CIN3+ or cleared (not recorded which). The DNA read from the CDR3 is TGCAGCGTTGAAGAAATGGCGGGCGGGGAG. Translated, it gives CSVEEMAGGE. The whole CDR3 reads CSVEEMAGGELFF.